The 3 T cell receptor beta chains below come from one sample, sequenced in a study of long-term antiretroviral therapy in people with HIV. immunoSEQ v3.0 was run at survey level. Some clones are missing from TCRdb's copy, which holds only in-frame ones; the method was immunoSEQ multiplex PCR. This sample has 25,000 to 35,000 clones, with about nine tenths found just once. The source was unsorted PBMCs, collected around 5 years after starting antiretroviral therapy. Source of these receptors: a woman between 35 and 50 years old with HIV.

The CDR3: CASSSRPGTGVEKLFF. The CDR3 DNA sequence: TGTGCCAGCAGCTCACGACCAGGGACAGGGGTTGAAAAACTGTTTTTT. This chain uses TRBV7-6 with TRBJ1-4; 10 bases align to TRBD1. V gave up 4 bases and J gave up 7 bases; unmatched junction bases: 9. In germline, CDR1 is SGHVS, CDR2 FNYEAQ. This CDR3 is 16 amino acids long.

The chain links TRBV19 to TRBJ1-1; D possibly corresponds to TRBD1 (5 bases). This CDR3 has 12 amino acids. Germline lookup yields CDR1 LNHDA and CDR2 SQIVND (reference sequence). Trimming removed 3 bases at V and 11 bases at J, with 13 bases between. In DNA form, the CDR3 reads TGTGCCAGTAGTATGGGACTAAAAACGGCTTTCTTT. Encoded protein: CASSMGLKTAFF.

This clone is a singleton in its sample. The chain links TRBV4-1 to TRBJ2-7, with 12 bases lining up with TRBD2. Per the germline V gene, CDR1 is MGHRA and CDR2 is YSYEKL. This CDR3 contains 16 residues. After removal of 0 bases from V and 2 bases from J, the junction contained 2 bases not matched to a gene. DNA for the CDR3: TGCGCCAGCAGCCAAGAACTAGCGGGGGGAACCTACGAGCAGTACTTC. It specifies CASSQELAGGTYEQYF.